What follows describes a single T cell receptor (beta chain). The method was immunoSEQ multiplex PCR; TCRdb's version includes in-frame clones alone and lacks a portion of them. The table records 200,000 to 250,000 clones, approximately 94% of them present only once. The data were taken from a study of T cell responses to AZD1222 COVID-19 vaccine. This TCR was recovered from an adult who received the MenACWY meningococcal vaccine as a control. The material was peripheral blood, obtained 28 days after the second dose of the MenACWY control vaccine.

Here the CDR3 DNA reads TGTGCCAGCAGCCCAATGGGGGGCTGGAGTGAGCAGTTCTTC. Translating it yields CASSPMGGWSEQFF. The chain employs TRBV7-8 and TRBJ2-1; tentatively, D is TRBD1 or TRBD2 (6 bases each). CDR3 length: 14 residues. Germline V gene data show CDR1 as SGHVS and CDR2 as FQNEAQ. Deletions cut 5 bases from V and 9 bases from J, with 17 bases between.